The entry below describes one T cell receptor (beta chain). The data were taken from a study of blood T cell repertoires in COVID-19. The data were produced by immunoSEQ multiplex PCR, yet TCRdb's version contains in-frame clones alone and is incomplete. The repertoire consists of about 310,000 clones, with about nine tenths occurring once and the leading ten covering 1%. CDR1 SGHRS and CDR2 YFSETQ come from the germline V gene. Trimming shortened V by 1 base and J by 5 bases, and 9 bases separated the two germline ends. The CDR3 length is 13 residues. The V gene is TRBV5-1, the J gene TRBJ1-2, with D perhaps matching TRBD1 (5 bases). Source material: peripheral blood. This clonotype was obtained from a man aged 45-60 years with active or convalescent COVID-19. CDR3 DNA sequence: TGCGCCAGCAGCTTGTTAGCAGGGTATGGCTACACCTTC. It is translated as CASSLLAGYGYTF.